These 23 T cell receptor beta chains share one sample of origin, sequenced in a study of shared clonotypes between healthy human individuals. Clones were read by immunoSEQ multiplex PCR, and TCRdb kept only the in-frame ones, dropping some. The sample contains a few million clones, roughly 95% of which appear only once. The sequenced sample consisted of naive CD4+ T cells sorted from blood. Documented subset: CD45RA+ positively selected. The receptors come from a man aged 18 to 30 in good health.

Here the CDR3 DNA reads TGTGCCAGCAGAACAGGGGGTACAGATACGCAGTATTTT. This encodes CASRTGGTDTQYF. The V gene is TRBV2, the J gene TRBJ2-3; TRBD1 aligns across 8 bases. The germline gives CDR1 SNHLY, CDR2 FYNNEI. The CDR3 is 13 residues long. The trim removed 6 bases at V and 3 bases at J, leaving 2 bases unmatched.

The chain couples TRBV13 to TRBJ2-1; D is undetermined. From germline, CDR1 is PRHDT and CDR2 FYEKMQ (reference sequence). Trimming pared 0 bases from V and 6 bases from J, leaving 12 bases between. CDR3 length: 15 residues. The CDR3 nucleotides read TGTGCCAGCAGCTTAGGAGAACACCCGCGCAATGAGCAGTTCTTC. It is translated as CASSLGEHPRNEQFF.

Concerning this clone: The sample contains more than one DNA sequence encoding this CDR3. The chain is built from TRBV2 and TRBJ1-2; D ambiguous. The CDR3 spans 14 residues. Germline values: CDR1 SNHLY, CDR2 FYNNEI. Trimming took 3 bases from V and 0 from J, leaving 8 bases between them. The CDR3 spells CASSEGRANYGYTF. The DNA for the CDR3 is TGTGCCAGCAGTGAGGGCCGAGCTAACTATGGCTACACCTTC.

This chain uses TRBV6-1 with TRBJ1-3; D possibly corresponds to TRBD1 (5 bases). Germline V lookup: CDR1 MNHNS, CDR2 SASEGT. Trimming cost V 0 bases and J 4 bases, with 13 bases left between them. The CDR3 contains 16 residues. Written as DNA, the CDR3 is TGTGCCAGCAGTGAAGCGCGCCTCAGGGCGGGAAACACCATATATTTT. Translating gives CASSEARLRAGNTIYF.

With respect to this clone: Additional DNA sequences in this sample encode the identical CDR3. The rearrangement joins TRBV30 to TRBJ1-2; no firm D call. CDR3 length equals 12 residues. V was shortened by 3 bases and J by 4 bases, with 9 bases between the two germline ends. Germline V gives CDR1 GTSNPN, CDR2 SVGIG (reference sequence). The DNA of the CDR3 is TGTGCCTGGAGCGCAGCGGTCTATGGCTACACCTTC. It specifies CAWSAAVYGYTF.

This clone was counted once. The gene calls are TRBV6-6 and TRBJ2-4; D is ambiguous. CDR1 MNHNY and CDR2 SVGAGI come from the germline V gene (reference sequence). Deletions cut 7 bases from V and 0 bases from J, with 13 bases between. The CDR3 totals 15 residues. The CDR3, as DNA: TGTGCCAGCACCATAGCCGAGCTAGCCAAAAACATTCAGTACTTC. Amino acids: CASTIAELAKNIQYF.

J is TRBJ1-5 and V is TRBV7-8; D is perhaps TRBD1 (6 bases). The V and J ends lost 5 bases and 6 bases respectively, with 29 bases between them. The CDR3 contains 19 residues. The germline V gene has CDR1 SGHVS and CDR2 FQNEAQ. The DNA for the CDR3 is TGTGCCAGCAGCCTGATCACTCTCACAGGGTTGGACTCTCCTCAGCCCCAGCATTTT. It codes for CASSLITLTGLDSPQPQHF.

As concerns this clone: The same CDR3 is also encoded by other DNA sequences in this sample. CDR3 amino acids: CASSPLAGGTYEQYF. CDR3 nucleotide sequence: TGTGCCAGCTCACCTCTGGCAGGGGGAACCTACGAGCAGTACTTC. The chain recombines TRBV18 with TRBJ2-7; 7 bases fit TRBD1. V dropped 3 bases and J dropped 2; count of bases not matched to a gene: 7. This CDR3 contains 15 residues. The germline CDR1 and CDR2 sequences are KGHSH and LQKENI.

With regard to this clone: Other DNA variants within this sample encode the same CDR3. The V gene is TRBV10-3, the J gene TRBJ2-1, with D unclear. V was trimmed by 0 bases and J by 7 bases, leaving 4 bases between them. The germline V gene encodes CDR1 ENHRY and CDR2 SYGVKD. The CDR3 has 12 amino acids. The CDR3 nucleotides are TGTGCCATCAGTGAGTCGAGAAATGAGCAGTTCTTC. As protein: CAISESRNEQFF.

This chain uses TRBV6-5 with TRBJ2-2, with TRBD1 matching over 7 bases. Unmatched junction bases numbered 7, after V lost 5 bases and J lost 7 bases. The CDR3 sequence is 14 residues long. From germline, CDR1 is MNHEY and CDR2 SVGAGI. DNA of the CDR3: TGTGCCAGCAGTCACCCACAGGGGAACGGGGAGCTGTTTTTT. This encodes CASSHPQGNGELFF.

The V and J genes are TRBV18 and TRBJ1-2; 10 nucleotides match TRBD1. The V segment lost 3 bases and the J segment 4 bases; nucleotides outside the gene matches: 5. Germline assignment: CDR1 KGHSH and CDR2 LQKENI. The CDR3 loop spans 15 amino acids. CDR3 sequence (DNA): TGTGCCAGCTCACCGGGGGACAGGGGAGGCTATGGCTACACCTTC. Amino acids: CASSPGDRGGYGYTF.

The chain couples TRBV6-1 to TRBJ2-3; D perhaps matches TRBD1 (5 bases). V was pared by 4 bases and J by 2 bases, with 7 bases between. Germline loops: CDR1 MNHNS, CDR2 SASEGT. The CDR3 has 13 amino acids. This CDR3 reads CASSGQLTDTQYF. The CDR3 bases are TGTGCCAGCAGTGGACAGCTCACAGATACGCAGTATTTT.

The chain combines TRBV9 with TRBJ1-5, with D hard to call. Germline V CDR1 and CDR2: SGDLS, YYNGEE. The CDR3 is 13 amino acids. V lost 3 bases and J lost 4, with 8 bases in between. CDR3 bases: TGTGCCAGCAGCGGGGCCCTAAATCAGCCCCAGCATTTT. Translating gives CASSGALNQPQHF.

Here the CDR3 DNA reads TGTGCCAGCAGTGACAGGGGCGAGCAGTACTTC. Protein product: CASSDRGEQYF. The rearrangement uses TRBV27 and TRBJ2-7; 8 bases are a match to TRBD1. This CDR3 region has 11 residues. The V and J ends lost 5 bases and 6 bases, in that order; junction bases with no gene match: 0. Per germline, CDR1 MNHEY and CDR2 SMNVEV (reference sequence).

The rearrangement joins TRBV29-1 to TRBJ1-1; possible D gene TRBD1, 5 bases. The CDR3 totals 13 residues. Germline V gives CDR1 SQVTM, CDR2 ANQGSEA. Trimming removed 4 bases at V and 4 bases at J, with 13 bases between. The CDR3 sequence is CSVGTIRGTEAFF. The CDR3, as DNA: TGCAGCGTTGGAACAATAAGGGGCACTGAAGCTTTCTTT.

Concerning this clone itself: Different DNA sequences within this sample yield the same CDR3. This chain uses TRBV9 with TRBJ2-3; no clear D gene. The CDR3 length is 14 residues. V shed 0 bases and J shed 1 base, with 6 bases lying between them. Germline CDR1 SGDLS, CDR2 YYNGEE. CDR3 sequence (DNA): TGTGCCAGCAGCGTAGATTCCGGCACAGATACGCAGTATTTT. This encodes CASSVDSGTDTQYF.

This chain connects TRBV9 to TRBJ1-6; 12 bases align to TRBD1. With 3 bases clipped from V and 9 bases from J, the junction kept 13 bases outside the gene matches. Germline-derived CDR1 and CDR2 are SGDLS and YYNGEE. This CDR3 comprises 18 residues. The CDR3, as DNA: TGTGCCAGCAGCGCATCCGGGACAGGGGGCAGTAGGTCTTCACCCCTCCACTTT. Translating gives CASSASGTGGSRSSPLHF.

The chain joins TRBV12-5 to TRBJ1-1; D unclear. V was pared by 2 bases and J by 8 bases, with 9 bases between. The CDR3 spans 12 residues. The germline V gene encodes CDR1 LGHNT and CDR2 FRNRAP. Here the CDR3 DNA reads TGTGCTAGTGGTTTGCTGGGTTTAGAAGCTTTCTTT. Translation gives CASGLLGLEAFF.

The chain links TRBV10-3 to TRBJ1-5; 10 bases are shared with TRBD1. This CDR3 has 14 amino acids. In germline, CDR1 is ENHRY, CDR2 SYGVKD. The ends lost 4 bases at V and 8 bases at J; junction bases unmatched: 5. The CDR3 region has the DNA TGTGCCATCAGTGGGACAGGGGGGCAGGAGCCCCAGCATTTT. This codes for CAISGTGGQEPQHF.

The chain uses TRBV2 and TRBJ1-1; TRBD1 might be the D (6 bases). The CDR3 runs 15 residues. V was cut by 1 base and J by 4 bases, with 13 bases left in between. Germline V gene sequence: CDR1 SNHLY, CDR2 FYNNEI. The CDR3 nucleotides read TGTGCCAGCAGTGAAGTCGGCAGGGGCGGCACTGAAGCTTTCTTT. Amino acid sequence: CASSEVGRGGTEAFF. The entire variable domain, with the rest obtained from reference TRBV2 and TRBJ1-1, is as follows: EPEVTQTPSHQVTQMGQEVILRCVPISNHLYFYWYRQILGQKVEFLVSFYNNEISEKSEIFDDQFSVERPDGSNFTLKIRSTKLEDSAMYFCASSEVGRGGTEAFFGQGTRLTVV.

The rearrangement links TRBV2 to TRBJ2-7, with TRBD1 as a possible D gene (5 bases). The CDR3 is made up of 14 amino acids. Trimming took 4 bases from V and 1 from J, leaving 11 bases between them. Germline V gene sequence: CDR1 SNHLY, CDR2 FYNNEI. The CDR3 coding sequence is TGTGCCAGCAGTGTGGGGCGGAAGTCCTACGAGCAGTACTTC. The encoded protein is CASSVGRKSYEQYF. Full variable domain (remainder filled in from reference TRBV2 and TRBJ2-7): EPEVTQTPSHQVTQMGQEVILRCVPISNHLYFYWYRQILGQKVEFLVSFYNNEISEKSEIFDDQFSVERPDGSNFTLKIRSTKLEDSAMYFCASSVGRKSYEQYFGPGTRLTVT.

V and J are TRBV6-1 and TRBJ2-7; TRBD2 matches 7 bases. The length of the CDR3 is 14 residues. Per germline, CDR1 MNHNS and CDR2 SASEGT. V shed 8 bases, J shed 0 bases, and the junction held 7 bases outside the gene matches. As DNA, the CDR3 is TGTGCCAGCGGGGGGGGTGCTAACTCCTACGAGCAGTACTTC. This gives the protein CASGGGANSYEQYF.

J is TRBJ2-7 and V is TRBV6-5; 11 bases align to TRBD2. The ends lost 6 bases at V and 4 bases at J; junction bases unmatched: 5. CDR1 is MNHEY and CDR2 is SVGAGI in the germline V gene. CDR3 size: 14 residues. The CDR3: CASSPTSGTYEQYF. The DNA for the CDR3 is TGTGCCAGCAGCCCGACTAGCGGGACGTACGAGCAGTACTTC.